This T cell receptor (beta chain) was identified during a study of cytomegalovirus exposure and HLA in healthy donors. Primers: 60 Vbeta forward and 13 Jbeta reverse. Sequencing was performed with immunoSEQ multiplex PCR; in TCRdb, only in-frame clones are kept and a portion is missing. The sample has 270,000 or so clones; about nine tenths are singletons. This clone showed up just once. The CDR3 has 14 residues. The ends lost 4 bases at V and 4 bases at J; junction bases unmatched: 6. Germline CDR1 is SGHVS and CDR2 is FQNEAQ. The V and J genes are TRBV7-8 and TRBJ1-1; the match to TRBD1 covers 7 bases. The TCR sequence derives from a man aged 40-49 years in good health and CMV-seropositive. Sequenced: PBMCs. This CDR3 is CASSYEGATTEAFF. The CDR3 DNA reads as TGTGCCAGCAGCTACGAGGGGGCGACCACTGAAGCTTTCTTT.